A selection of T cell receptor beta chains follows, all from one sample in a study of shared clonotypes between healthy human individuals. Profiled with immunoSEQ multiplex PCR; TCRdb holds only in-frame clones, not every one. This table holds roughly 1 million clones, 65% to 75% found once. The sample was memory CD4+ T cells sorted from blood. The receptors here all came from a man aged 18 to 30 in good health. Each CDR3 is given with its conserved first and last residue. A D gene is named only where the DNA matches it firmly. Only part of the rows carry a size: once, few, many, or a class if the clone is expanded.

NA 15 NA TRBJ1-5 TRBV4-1 CASSWESGVNQPQHF TGCGCCAGCAGCTGGGAATCGGGGGTCAATCAGCCCCAGCATTTT
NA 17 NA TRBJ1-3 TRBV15 CATSSPGQSRPGGTIYF TGTGCCACCAGCAGCCCCGGACAGTCGCGCCCTGGGGGCACCATATATTTT
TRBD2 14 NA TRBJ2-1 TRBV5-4 CASSLVGSGIWQFF TGTGCCAGCAGCTTGGTCGGTAGCGGGATATGGCAGTTCTTC
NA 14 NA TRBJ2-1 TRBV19 CASSIAGAYNEQFF TGTGCCAGTAGTATAGCGGGGGCGTACAATGAGCAGTTCTTC
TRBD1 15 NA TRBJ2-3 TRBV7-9 CASSLPLQGENTQYF TGTGCCAGCAGCTTACCCTTGCAGGGGGAAAATACGCAGTATTTT
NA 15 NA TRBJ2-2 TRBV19 CASSNRGRDTGELFF TGTGCCAGTAGTAACAGGGGGAGGGACACCGGGGAGCTGTTTTTT
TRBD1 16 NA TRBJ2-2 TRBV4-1 CASSQWSGTGTGELFF TGCGCCAGCAGCCAATGGTCCGGGACAGGGACCGGGGAGCTGTTTTTT
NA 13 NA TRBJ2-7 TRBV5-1 CASSLESTREQYF TGCGCCAGCAGCTTGGAGAGCACACGCGAGCAGTACTTC
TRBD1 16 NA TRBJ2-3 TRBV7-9 CASSPRQGAITDTQYF TGTGCCAGCAGCCCCCGACAGGGGGCGATTACAGATACGCAGTATTTT
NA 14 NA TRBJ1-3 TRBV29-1 CSVARGGEGNTIYF TGCAGCGTCGCTCGAGGAGGGGAAGGAAACACCATATATTTT
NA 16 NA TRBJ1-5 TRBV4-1 CASSQDVAVSYQPQHF TGCGCCAGCAGCCAAGATGTTGCGGTTAGCTATCAGCCCCAGCATTTT
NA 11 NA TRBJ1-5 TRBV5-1 CASSLYQPQHF TGCGCCAGCAGCTTGTATCAGCCCCAGCATTTT
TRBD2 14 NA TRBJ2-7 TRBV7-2 CASSHSGSPYEQYF TGTGCCAGCAGCCATAGCGGGTCCCCCTACGAGCAGTACTTC
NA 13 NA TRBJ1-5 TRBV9 CASSVSGNQPQHF TGTGCCAGCAGCGTTTCAGGGAACCAGCCCCAGCATTTT
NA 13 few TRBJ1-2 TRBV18 CASSQTGFGGYTF TGTGCCAGCTCCCAAACGGGGTTTGGTGGCTACACCTTC
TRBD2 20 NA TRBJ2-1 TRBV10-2 CASSTGTSGIMAGFYNEQFF TGCGCCAGCAGTACCGGGACTAGCGGGATTATGGCAGGGTTTTACAATGAGCAGTTCTTC
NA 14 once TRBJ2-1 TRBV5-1 CASSFEGTVNEQFF TGCGCCAGCAGCTTTGAGGGTACGGTAAATGAGCAGTTCTTC
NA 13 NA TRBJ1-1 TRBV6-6 CASSVTGRTEAFF TGTGCCAGCAGTGTAACAGGGAGGACTGAAGCTTTCTTT
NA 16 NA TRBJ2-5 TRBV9 CASSVDVRGGQETQYF TGTGCCAGCAGCGTAGATGTGAGGGGAGGTCAAGAGACCCAGTACTTC
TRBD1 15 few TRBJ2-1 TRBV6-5 CASSYGTGGYNEQFF TGTGCCAGCAGTTACGGGACAGGGGGCTACAATGAGCAGTTCTTC
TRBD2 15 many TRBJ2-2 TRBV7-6 CASSLSGSGTGELFF TGTGCCAGCAGCTTGAGCGGGAGCGGCACCGGGGAGCTGTTTTTT
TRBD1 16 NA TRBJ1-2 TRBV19 CASSRTVIGQGDGYTF TGTGCCAGTAGTAGGACCGTCATTGGACAGGGCGATGGCTACACCTTC
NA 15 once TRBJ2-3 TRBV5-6 CASSSTGSSTDTQYF TGTGCCAGCAGCTCGACAGGCTCTAGCACAGATACGCAGTATTTT
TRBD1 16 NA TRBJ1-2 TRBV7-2 CASSPHTGAQNYGYTF TGTGCCAGCAGCCCCCATACAGGGGCACAAAACTATGGCTACACCTTC
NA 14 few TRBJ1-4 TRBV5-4 CASSLGGRREKLFF TGTGCCAGCAGCTTGGGGGGGCGACGAGAAAAACTGTTTTTT
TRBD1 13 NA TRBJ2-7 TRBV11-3 CASSLDRGDEQYF TGTGCCAGCAGCTTGGACAGGGGGGACGAGCAGTACTTC
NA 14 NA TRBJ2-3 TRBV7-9 CASSAFLASDTQYF TGTGCCAGCAGCGCCTTCCTAGCTTCCGATACGCAGTATTTT
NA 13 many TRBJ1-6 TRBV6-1 CASRGLYNSPLHF TGTGCCAGCAGGGGCCTCTATAATTCACCCCTCCACTTT
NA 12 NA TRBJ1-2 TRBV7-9 CASSFPGGGYTF TGTGCCAGCAGCTTTCCGGGTGGTGGCTACACCTTC
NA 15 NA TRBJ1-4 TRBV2 CASSTTWNPNEKLFF TGTGCCAGCAGTACCACCTGGAATCCTAATGAAAAACTGTTTTTT
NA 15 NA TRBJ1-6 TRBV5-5 CASSLETGRDSPLHF TGTGCCAGCAGCTTGGAAACGGGACGGGATTCACCCCTCCACTTT
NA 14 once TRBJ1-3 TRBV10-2 CASSQGITGNTIYF TGCGCCAGCTCGCAGGGAATCACTGGAAACACCATATATTTT
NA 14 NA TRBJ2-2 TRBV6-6 CASSYSNPDRELFF TGTGCCAGCAGTTACTCGAACCCGGACCGGGAGCTGTTTTTT
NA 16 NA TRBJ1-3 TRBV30 CAWSVRRREYGNTIYF TGTGCCTGGAGTGTCCGACGAAGGGAATACGGAAACACCATATATTTT
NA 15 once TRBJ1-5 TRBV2 CASSMTGDSNQPQHF TGTGCCAGCAGTATGACGGGGGATAGCAATCAGCCCCAGCATTTT
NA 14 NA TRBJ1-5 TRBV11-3 CASSLSISNQPQHF TGTGCCAGCAGCTTATCCATAAGCAATCAGCCCCAGCATTTT
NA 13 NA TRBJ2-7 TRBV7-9 CASSNMGPYEQYF TGTGCCAGCAGCAACATGGGCCCCTACGAGCAGTACTTC
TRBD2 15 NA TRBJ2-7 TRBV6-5 CASSYASGGTYEQYF TGTGCCAGCAGTTACGCTAGCGGGGGTACCTACGAGCAGTACTTC
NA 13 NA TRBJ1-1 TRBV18 CASSPNMNTEAFF TGTGCCAGCTCACCCAATATGAACACTGAAGCTTTCTTT
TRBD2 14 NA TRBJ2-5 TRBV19 CASSELAAPGTQYF TGTGCCAGTAGTGAGCTAGCGGCGCCTGGGACCCAGTACTTC
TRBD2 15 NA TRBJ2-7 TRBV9 CASSVDGTSIYEQYF TGTGCCAGCAGCGTAGACGGGACTAGCATCTACGAGCAGTACTTC
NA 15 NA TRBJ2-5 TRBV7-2 CASSLVGGAQETQYF TGTGCCAGCAGCTTAGTGGGCGGGGCTCAAGAGACCCAGTACTTC
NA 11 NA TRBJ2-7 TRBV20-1 CSAGTPYEQYF TGCAGTGCCGGGACACCCTACGAGCAGTACTTC
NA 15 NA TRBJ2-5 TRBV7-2 CASSSQGKAGETQYF TGTGCCAGCAGCTCCCAGGGGAAGGCAGGGGAGACCCAGTACTTC
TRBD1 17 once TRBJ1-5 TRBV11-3 CASSLDREGYSNQPQHF TGTGCCAGCAGCCTTGACAGGGAAGGCTATAGCAATCAGCCCCAGCATTTT
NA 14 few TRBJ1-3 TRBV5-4 CASSRGGLGNTIYF TGTGCCAGCAGCCGAGGAGGGCTTGGAAACACCATATATTTT
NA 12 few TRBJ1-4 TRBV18 CASSGTNEKLFF TGTGCCAGCTCAGGGACAAATGAAAAACTGTTTTTT
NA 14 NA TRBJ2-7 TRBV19 CASSTQGGAYEQYF TGTGCCAGTAGTACCCAGGGCGGAGCCTACGAGCAGTACTTC
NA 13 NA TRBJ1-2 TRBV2 CASRRFGDYGYTF TGTGCCAGCAGGAGATTCGGGGACTATGGCTACACCTTC
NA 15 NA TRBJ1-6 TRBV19 CASTPGQGGRSPLHF TGTGCCAGTACCCCAGGCCAGGGAGGCCGTTCACCCCTCCACTTT
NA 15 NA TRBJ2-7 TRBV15 CATSKERVGSYEQYF TGTGCCACCAGCAAGGAGCGGGTGGGATCCTACGAGCAGTACTTC
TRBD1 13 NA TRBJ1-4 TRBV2 CASKGQPNEKLFF TGTGCCAGCAAGGGACAGCCAAATGAAAAACTGTTTTTT
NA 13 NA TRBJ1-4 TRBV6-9 CASSYSPHEKLFF TGTGCCAGCAGTTATTCCCCCCATGAAAAACTGTTTTTT
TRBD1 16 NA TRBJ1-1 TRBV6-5 CASSYRTGGSRAEAFF TGTGCCAGCAGTTACCGGACAGGGGGAAGTAGGGCTGAAGCTTTCTTT
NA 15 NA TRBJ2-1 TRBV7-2 CASSPRGLSNNEQFF TGTGCCAGCAGCCCCAGGGGACTATCGAACAATGAGCAGTTCTTC